This is a list of T cell receptor beta chains from one sample in a study of shared clonotypes between healthy human individuals. Using immunoSEQ multiplex PCR, the repertoire was profiled, and TCRdb retains in-frame clones only, with some absent. The sample includes around 1 million clones, approximately 76% of them seen just once. The material sequenced was memory CD4+ T cells sorted from blood. The receptors were sampled from a man in his late teens or twenties in good health. CDR3s leave out the opening cysteine and the closing phenylalanine or tryptophan.

cdr3_length | j_call | v_call | cdr3_aa
8 | TRBJ1-5 | TRBV28 | ASAGTRED
13 | TRBJ2-3 | TRBV6-5 | ASRRGQGAGDTQY
15 | TRBJ2-6 | TRBV30 | ALFPGQLSSGANVLT
15 | TRBJ1-2 | TRBV5-1 | ASSLVSAGGGVDGYT
11 | TRBJ1-4 | TRBV29-1 | SGILRGNEKLF
12 | TRBJ2-7 | TRBV30 | AWSVLAGFGEQY
13 | TRBJ2-1 | TRBV7-9 | ASSLDRAAYNEQF
11 | TRBJ2-3 | TRBV10-1 | ASSESGRDTQY
13 | TRBJ2-5 | TRBV18 | ASSSGTGAGETQY
10 | TRBJ1-2 | TRBV29-1 | SVEQSLYGYT
11 | TRBJ1-2 | TRBV4-3 | ASSQGGFYGYT
11 | TRBJ1-4 | TRBV14 | ASSQGGVEKLF
14 | TRBJ1-2 | TRBV29-1 | SVASGPSPANYGYT
14 | TRBJ2-2 | TRBV27 | ASSLRAGVEAGELF
12 | TRBJ2-1 | TRBV5-1 | ASSFSGAYNEQF
13 | TRBJ2-7 | TRBV5-6 | ASSSTSSKIEEQY
14 | TRBJ1-1 | TRBV7-2 | ASSSRQVWVNTEAF
13 | TRBJ1-2 | TRBV5-1 | ASSPTTATNYGYT
13 | TRBJ2-3 | TRBV18 | ASSPKDRSTDTQY
13 | TRBJ1-1 | TRBV5-1 | ASSPDLAVNTEAF
12 | TRBJ2-7 | TRBV30 | AWSRGGSPYEQY
12 | TRBJ2-7 | TRBV5-5 | ASSFRTGSYEQY
11 | TRBJ2-7 | TRBV6-5 | ASSLGQSYEQY
14 | TRBJ1-1 | TRBV5-4 | ASSLAGGRGATEAF
13 | TRBJ1-3 | TRBV29-1 | SVEDLSRTGNTIY
10 | TRBJ2-7 | TRBV18 | ASPGLHYEQY
12 | TRBJ1-5 | TRBV19 | ASSIPGANQPQH
14 | TRBJ2-2 | TRBV5-6 | ASSRPGLSNTGELF
15 | TRBJ2-1 | TRBV9 | ASSAQGASGKGNEQF
13 | TRBJ2-3 | TRBV5-4 | ASSLARTSKDTQY
13 | TRBJ2-1 | TRBV5-1 | ASSWGQGTYNEQF
11 | TRBJ2-7 | TRBV5-1 | ASSLLPPYEQY
14 | TRBJ2-5 | TRBV7-8 | ASSFRGRERWETQY
13 | TRBJ2-5 | TRBV30 | AWSVPTGRKETQY
11 | TRBJ1-2 | TRBV5-4 | ASSLPAGYGYT
10 | TRBJ2-2 | TRBV9 | ASSAAGARVF
13 | TRBJ1-2 | TRBV6-5 | ASSYSTGGFYGYT
12 | TRBJ2-5 | TRBV19 | ASRAGMYQETQY
13 | TRBJ1-1 | TRBV4-1 | ASSQLWAMNTEAF
14 | TRBJ2-2 | TRBV28 | ASSWGRSANTGELF